These 13 T cell receptor beta chains originate from one sample sequenced in a study of radiation and T cells in renal cell carcinoma. Measured with immunoSEQ multiplex PCR; TCRdb has only the in-frame clones, and not every one. The sample lists some 150,000 clones; around 88% were seen once. As to time point: blood 4 weeks post-SBRT, at nephrectomy. Treatment of the sample: 15 Gy SBRT to primary tumor, nephrectomy 4 weeks later. The specimen comprised blood, sampled from a patient whose treatment included radiotherapy and nephrectomy. These receptors originate from a woman between 45 and 60 years old with renal cell carcinoma.

The J gene is TRBJ2-1, the V gene TRBV4-3; D is possibly TRBD1 or TRBD2 (5 bases each). Between the trimmed V and J ends, which lost 0 bases and 4 bases, there was a span of 13 bases. The CDR3 runs to 16 residues. CDR1 and CDR2 from the germline V gene are LGHNA and YSLEER. In nucleotides, the CDR3 is TGCGCCAGCAGCCAAGATGGCAGGGAGAGATACAATGAGCAGTTCTTC. Translation: CASSQDGRERYNEQFF.

The V call is TRBV28, the J call TRBJ2-7; possibly TRBD2 for D (5 bases). Germline V gene data show CDR1 as MDHEN and CDR2 as SYDVKM. This CDR3 spans 12 amino acids. Trimming took 7 bases from V and 6 from J, leaving 13 bases between them. The CDR3 bases are TGTGCCAGCAATATGGAGGTGGGCGAGCAGTACTTC. It codes for CASNMEVGEQYF.

This clone was seen a handful of times. CDR3 nucleotide sequence: TGTGCTAGTGGCCAGGGCGATGGCTACACCTTC. Encoded protein: CASGQGDGYTF. The rearrangement uses TRBV12-5 and TRBJ1-2, with a possible D match to TRBD1 (5 bases). This CDR3 is 11 amino acids long. V was cut by 6 bases and J by 6 bases, with 8 bases left in between. Per germline, CDR1 LGHNT and CDR2 FRNRAP.

The V call is TRBV4-2, the J call TRBJ2-6; D possibly corresponds to TRBD1 (5 bases). The CDR3 runs 16 residues. The germline CDR1 and CDR2 sequences are LGHNA and YNFKEQ. The V end lost 1 base, the J end lost 4 bases, and 11 bases lay between the germline ends. The CDR3: CASSQGRAGGANVLTF. For the CDR3, the DNA is TGTGCCAGCAGCCAAGGCAGGGCAGGGGGGGCCAACGTCCTGACTTTC.

This clone was seen once. The J gene is TRBJ2-7, the V gene TRBV7-2, with 9 bases fitting TRBD2. The germline V gene has CDR1 SGHTA and CDR2 FQGNSA. V was pared by 2 bases and J by 7 bases, with 9 bases of the junction left unmatched. There are 15 residues in the CDR3. The CDR3 region has the DNA TGTGCCAGCAGCTTATCGGCTAGCGGGACCACGGAGCAGTACTTC. Translated: CASSLSASGTTEQYF.

The chain couples TRBV7-9 to TRBJ1-2; D is unclear. Trimming stripped 5 bases from V and 5 bases from J, with 18 bases between. Looked up from germline, CDR1 is SEHNR and CDR2 is FQNEAQ (reference sequence). The CDR3 has 15 residues. CDR3 nucleotide sequence: TGTGCCAGCAGCCTGGGCGGGGAAGGCCTATATGGCTACACCTTC. Translating it yields CASSLGGEGLYGYTF. The full variable domain, with the rest looked up from reference TRBV7-9 and TRBJ1-2, is DTGVSQNPRHKITKRGQNVTFRCDPISEHNRLYWYRQTLGQGPEFLTYFQNEAQLEKSRLLSDRFSAERPKGSFSTLEIQRTEQGDSAMYLCASSLGGEGLYGYTFGSGTRLTVV.

This clone has a single count. The chain employs TRBV28 and TRBJ1-1; TRBD1 agrees at 8 bases. Looked up from germline, CDR1 is MDHEN and CDR2 is SYDVKM. With 4 bases clipped from V and 11 bases from J, the junction kept 15 bases outside the gene matches. This CDR3 has 15 residues. As DNA, the CDR3 is TGTGCCAGCAGTTCCTGGCAGGGGGCGGCTACAGGGGCTTTCTTT. It translates to CASSSWQGAATGAFF.

This clone was seen once. The gene calls are TRBV6-1 and TRBJ1-5; D gene unclear. Trimming took 7 bases from V and 6 from J, leaving 7 bases between them. The CDR3 has 11 amino acids. Germline V gives CDR1 MNHNS, CDR2 SASEGT. CDR3 bases: TGTGCCAGCATGGCCAGTCAGCCCCAGCATTTT. Encoded protein: CASMASQPQHF.

This clone occurred a few times. The chain links TRBV9 to TRBJ2-5; the D is unclear. Germline V gene lookup returns CDR1 SGDLS and CDR2 YYNGEE. V lost 0 bases and J 9 bases, leaving 15 bases between the germline ends. The CDR3 loop spans 14 amino acids. The CDR3: CASSVGSPGGAQYF. The CDR3 DNA is TGTGCCAGCAGCGTAGGTTCCCCCGGTGGGGCCCAGTACTTC.

The DNA for the CDR3 is TGCGCCAGCAGCTCCGGCCCCTACGGAAAGACCCAGTACTTC. This translates into CASSSGPYGKTQYF. J is TRBJ2-5 and V is TRBV5-1; D unresolved. Germline CDR1 reads SGHRS; CDR2 reads YFSETQ. The CDR3 is made up of 14 amino acids. V lost 3 bases and J 6 bases, leaving 15 bases between the germline ends.

This chain joins TRBV13 and TRBJ2-1; no clear D. From germline, CDR1 is PRHDT and CDR2 FYEKMQ (reference sequence). This CDR3 is built from 14 residues. With 4 bases removed from V and 12 bases from J, the gap between germline ends came to 19 bases. In DNA, the CDR3 is TGTGCCAGCAGCTCCCGGAAGCTTGGGTTAGTGCAGTTCTTC. It is translated as CASSSRKLGLVQFF.

The V call is TRBV5-1, the J call TRBJ1-4, with D possibly being TRBD1 (6 bases). Per the germline V gene, CDR1 is SGHRS and CDR2 is YFSETQ. Between the trimmed V and J ends, which lost 0 bases and 4 bases, there was a span of 10 bases. This CDR3 spans 15 amino acids. CDR3 nucleotides: TGCGCCAGCAGCTTGGGGGGCAGGGGTAATGAAAAACTGTTTTTT. It specifies CASSLGGRGNEKLFF.

CDR3 bases: TGCGCCAGCAGTGAGCATCCTAGCGGGAGCCCAGATACGCAGTATTTT. Translation gives CASSEHPSGSPDTQYF. The rearrangement links TRBV10-1 to TRBJ2-3, with 10 bases lining up with TRBD2. V shed 2 bases, J shed 4 bases, and the junction held 6 bases outside the gene matches. Germline-derived CDR1 and CDR2 are WNHNN and SYGVQD (reference sequence). This CDR3 region has 16 residues.